A single sample is the source of the 26 T cell receptor beta chains below, sequenced in a study of T cell repertoires in cytomegalovirus infection. No antigens are known for them. TCRdb reanalysed the reads using MiXCR and keeps one entry per CDR3 protein. The sample comprises around 800,000 distinct CDR3 sequences, over 25% of which are singletons, and approximately 13% rests with the top ten. Sequenced material: cultured CD8+ T cells from PBMCs, taken from culture after CMV antigen stimulation. The receptors shown here come from a human donor in good health (CMV status not recorded). Some clones in this sample may be carry-over from other donors' samples.

On this clonotype: The CDR3 does not close with the conserved phenylalanine or tryptophan, likely indicating a read error. The J gene is TRBJ2-3, the V gene TRBV7-3, with D unclear. The CDR3 is 12 residues long. Per the germline V gene, CDR1 is SGHTA and CDR2 is FQGTGA. V was cut by 3 bases and J by 5 bases, with 6 bases left in between. CDR3 sequence: CASSLIGDTQYS. CDR3 sequence (DNA): TGTGCCAGCAGCTTGATAGGAGATACGCAGTATTCT.

The V and J genes are TRBV12-3 or TRBV12-4 and TRBJ2-2, with D tentatively TRBD2 (6 bases). The V end was cut by 6 bases, the J end by 7 bases, with 15 bases between. The CDR3 length is 14 residues. This CDR3 is CASSPSGVGGELFF. CDR3 bases: TGTGCCAGCAGCCCCTCGGGGGTGGGCGGGGAGCTGTTTTTT.

The table lists this clonotype with many counts. This chain links TRBV7-9 with TRBJ1-1; TRBD1 is a possible D gene (6 bases). V was pared by 5 bases and J by 3 bases, with 10 bases between. Germline CDR1 and CDR2: SEHNR and FQNEAQ (reference sequence). The CDR3 consists of 13 residues. CDR3 sequence: CASSPGQYTEAFF. The CDR3 coding sequence is TGTGCCAGCAGCCCTGGACAGTACACTGAAGCTTTCTTT.

The CDR3 coding sequence is TGTGCCATCAGTGAGTTGGCTAGCGGGGGCCCTCGTGAGACCCAGTACTTC. The encoded protein is CAISELASGGPRETQYF. The rearrangement uses TRBV10-3 and TRBJ2-5; 10 nucleotides agree with TRBD2. CDR3 size: 17 residues. Germline trimming cut 1 base from V and 5 bases from J; bases unmatched to any gene: 10. The germline gives CDR1 ENHRY, CDR2 SYGVKD.

This chain links TRBV19 with TRBJ1-6; 7 nucleotides align to TRBD1. The length of the CDR3 is 14 residues. Germline trimming cut 6 bases from V and 6 bases from J; bases unmatched to any gene: 5. Germline V gene sequence: CDR1 LNHDA, CDR2 SQIVND (reference sequence). The chain's CDR3 is CASRHRDSNSPLHF. DNA of the CDR3: TGTGCCAGTAGACACCGGGACAGTAATTCACCCCTCCACTTT. Drawing the rest from reference TRBV19 and TRBJ1-6, the complete variable domain is DGGITQSPKYLFRKEGQNVTLSCEQNLNHDAMYWYRQDPGQGLRLIYYSQIVNDFQKGDIAEGYSVSREKKESFPLTVTSAQKNPTAFYLCASRHRDSNSPLHFGNGTRLTVT.

The chain joins TRBV4-1 to TRBJ1-2; D may be TRBD1 (5 bases). The germline gives CDR1 MGHRA, CDR2 YSYEKL. There are 14 residues in the CDR3. V dropped 3 bases and J dropped 2 bases, with 10 bases sitting between them. CDR3 region: CASSQADSNYGYTF. For the CDR3, the DNA is TGCGCCAGCAGCCAGGCCGACAGCAACTATGGCTACACCTTC.

This clonotype was seen at least ten times. The rearrangement uses TRBV7-9 and TRBJ2-1; D gene ambiguous. Trimming shortened V by 2 bases and J by 10 bases, and 12 bases separated the two germline ends. Per germline, CDR1 SEHNR and CDR2 FQNEAQ (reference sequence). The length of the CDR3 is 13 residues. This chain's CDR3 is CASSLWALEEQFF. DNA of the CDR3: TGTGCCAGCAGCTTATGGGCTCTTGAGGAGCAGTTCTTC.

In this sample, this clonotype turned up once. V is TRBV4-2 and J is TRBJ2-4, with 14 positions matching TRBD2. This CDR3 has 16 residues. Germline assignment: CDR1 LGHNA and CDR2 YNFKEQ. V lost 4 bases, J lost 6 bases, and 5 bases stayed unmatched. CDR3 nucleotides: TGTGCCAGCAGCCCTAGACTAGCGGGGGGGCTAAACATTCAGTACTTC. Protein product: CASSPRLAGGLNIQYF.

V gene TRBV20-1 combines with J gene TRBJ1-2, with 8 bases that match TRBD1. The CDR3 runs to 11 residues. CDR1 DFQATT and CDR2 SNEGSKA come from the germline V gene (reference sequence). The CDR3 loop is CSATGGYGYTF. The CDR3 DNA is TGCAGCGCAACAGGGGGCTATGGCTACACCTTC.

This clonotype was detected only a few times. The V call is TRBV2, the J call TRBJ1-4; D possibly corresponds to TRBD1 (6 bases). Germline-derived CDR1 and CDR2 are SNHLY and FYNNEI. This CDR3 spans 18 amino acids. With 9 bases removed from V and 3 bases from J, the gap between germline ends came to 26 bases. CDR3 residues: CARGVWSQGSRANEKLFF. CDR3 DNA sequence: TGTGCCAGAGGGGTATGGAGCCAGGGGTCTCGGGCTAATGAAAAACTGTTTTTT.

As regards this clonotype: One end of the junction fails to match germline, which may point to a read error. J is TRBJ2-5 and V is TRBV11-2; D not resolved. The CDR3 is 18 residues long. CDR1 SGHAT and CDR2 FQNNGV come from the germline V gene. Written as DNA, the CDR3 is TGTACCAGCAGCTTATGGCGAAGAGACCCCAGTCCAAGGGAGACCCAGTACTTC. Amino acid sequence: CTSSLWRRDPSPRETQYF.

This clonotype was detected ten times or more. CDR3 amino acids: CASSLRLAPYNEQFF. CDR3 coding DNA: TGTGCCAGCAGCTTAAGACTAGCCCCCTACAATGAGCAGTTCTTC. The chain joins TRBV7-2 to TRBJ2-1; 7 bases agree with TRBD2. CDR3 length: 15 residues. The V and J ends lost 2 bases and 2 bases, in that order; junction bases with no gene match: 3. Germline CDR1 SGHTA, CDR2 FQGNSA.

This sequence joins TRBV12-3 or TRBV12-4 and TRBJ1-6, with a weak D call TRBD1 (6 bases). Trimming removed 1 base from V and 10 bases from J, with 14 bases in between. CDR3 length equals 15 residues. For the CDR3, the DNA is TGTGCCAGCAGTTTAGACAGGGAGGGGAGATCACCCCTCCACTTT. Amino acids: CASSLDREGRSPLHF.

This clonotype was observed a few times. The genes are TRBV2 and TRBJ2-4; D uncertain. The CDR3 sequence is 12 residues long. CDR1 is SNHLY and CDR2 is FYNNEI in the germline V gene. Trimming pared 4 bases from V and 5 bases from J, leaving 6 bases between. CDR3: CASSGLQNIQYF. CDR3 DNA: TGTGCCAGCAGTGGACTGCAAAACATTCAGTACTTC.

The chain carries TRBV2 and TRBJ2-5; 12 bases line up with TRBD2. The CDR3 runs 16 residues. With 4 bases clipped from V and 2 bases from J, the junction kept 5 bases outside the gene matches. Per germline, CDR1 SNHLY and CDR2 FYNNEI. CDR3 amino acids: CASSVTLAGGQETQYF. Here the CDR3 DNA reads TGTGCCAGCAGTGTTACCCTAGCGGGGGGGCAAGAGACCCAGTACTTC.

This clonotype appeared many times. The V gene is TRBV5-1, the J gene TRBJ1-4; D is possibly TRBD1 (6 bases). The CDR3 has 13 residues. Germline V gene data show CDR1 as SGHRS and CDR2 as YFSETQ. The V end was cut by 4 bases, the J end by 8 bases, with 12 bases between. CDR3 loop: CASSGLQGEKLFF. The CDR3 bases are TGCGCCAGCAGCGGGCTTCAGGGGGAAAAACTGTTTTTT. The full variable domain, with the rest looked up from reference TRBV5-1 and TRBJ1-4, is KAGVTQTPRYLIKTRGQQVTLSCSPISGHRSVSWYQQTPGQGLQFLFEYFSETQRNKGNFPGRFSGRQFSNSRSEMNVSTLELGDSALYLCASSGLQGEKLFFGSGTQLSVL.

The V call is TRBV2, the J call TRBJ2-7; possibly TRBD1 for D (5 bases). Germline loops: CDR1 SNHLY, CDR2 FYNNEI. The CDR3 contains 13 residues. The V gene lost 8 bases and the J gene lost 6 bases, with 17 bases spanning the gap. The CDR3 is CASSREGEPEQYF. For the CDR3, the DNA is TGTGCCAGCTCTAGGGAAGGGGAACCCGAGCAGTACTTC.

This clonotype was observed a handful of times. The rearrangement links TRBV7-9 to TRBJ2-6; D gene uncertain. Trimming took off 5 bases at V and 0 bases at J, with 17 bases between the two ends. Germline assignment: CDR1 SEHNR and CDR2 FQNEAQ (reference sequence). The CDR3 runs 18 residues. CDR3 sequence (DNA): TGTGCCAGCAGCCATCTTAGGGCAGGCCTCTCTGGGGCCAACGTCCTGACTTTC. It is translated as CASSHLRAGLSGANVLTF.

The chain combines TRBV5-6 with TRBJ1-4; TRBD1 matches at 7 bases. The V gene end was trimmed by 0 bases and the J gene end by 0 bases; junction bases not matched to a gene: 2. Germline V gene data show CDR1 as SGHDT and CDR2 as YYEEEE. The CDR3 is 16 amino acids. CDR3 sequence: CASSLAGTATNEKLFF. The CDR3 nucleotides are TGTGCCAGCAGCTTGGCTGGGACAGCAACTAATGAAAAACTGTTTTTT. Full variable domain (remainder filled in from reference TRBV5-6 and TRBJ1-4): DAGVTQSPTHLIKTRGQQVTLRCSPKSGHDTVSWYQQALGQGPQFIFQYYEEEERQRGNFPDRFSGHQFPNYSSELNVNALLLGDSALYLCASSLAGTATNEKLFFGSGTQLSVL.

V is TRBV6-2 or TRBV6-3 and J is TRBJ1-5, with 7 bases fitting TRBD1. The CDR3 has 14 amino acids. CDR1 is MNHEY, CDR2 SVGEGT, per germline. V lost 5 bases, J lost 5 bases, and 6 bases stayed unmatched. CDR3 sequence: CASSPGDSHQPQHF. Here the CDR3 DNA reads TGTGCCAGCAGTCCTGGGGACAGTCATCAGCCCCAGCATTTT.

This clonotype appeared a few times. The genes are TRBV24-1 and TRBJ2-5; 13 nucleotides match TRBD2. The CDR3 sequence is 16 residues long. Germline V gene lookup returns CDR1 KGHDR and CDR2 SFDVKD. Trimming at V came to 4 bases and at J to 2 bases, leaving 3 bases not matched to a gene. The CDR3 DNA follows: TGTGCCACCAGTGACGGGACTAGCGGGGTTCAAGAGACCCAGTACTTC. Translation: CATSDGTSGVQETQYF.

The chain's CDR3 is CASSLSPRGRGEAYEQYV. CDR3 coding DNA: TGTGCCAGCAGTTTATCCCCTCGGGGTAGGGGCGAGGCATACGAGCAGTACGTC. The chain recombines TRBV27 with TRBJ2-7; D might be TRBD1 or TRBD2, each matching 5 bases. This CDR3 contains 18 residues. V was pared by 0 bases and J by 4 bases, with 22 bases between. CDR1 and CDR2 (germline): MNHEY, SMNVEV (reference sequence).

This chain uses TRBV29-1 with TRBJ2-3; 7 positions match TRBD1. The CDR3 has 12 residues. Germline-derived CDR1 and CDR2 are SQVTM and ANQGSEA. Trimming removed 1 base from V and 9 bases from J; junction bases left unmatched: 4. The CDR3 region is CSVEGDRETQYF. In DNA, the CDR3 is TGCAGCGTTGAAGGTGACAGGGAAACGCAGTATTTT.

This clonotype was recorded only once. The rearrangement joins TRBV2 to TRBJ1-1, with a possible D match to TRBD1 (6 bases). The CDR3 totals 15 residues. Looked up from germline, CDR1 is SNHLY and CDR2 is FYNNEI. V gave up 7 bases and J gave up 5 bases, with 20 bases separating them. The CDR3 nucleotides are TGTGCCAGCACCCCAAGGGGGGGCCGGTTGACTGAAGCTTTCTTT. It is translated as CASTPRGGRLTEAFF.

This chain uses TRBV2 with TRBJ1-2; possible D gene TRBD1, 5 bases. The ends were cut back, 9 bases at V and 0 bases at J, with 14 bases in the middle. The CDR3 length is 14 residues. Looked up from germline, CDR1 is SNHLY and CDR2 is FYNNEI. The CDR3 is CARGAGLTNYGYTF. The CDR3 DNA follows: TGTGCCAGAGGCGCAGGGTTAACTAACTATGGCTACACCTTC.

This clonotype was counted once. The CDR3 end shows no conserved phenylalanine or tryptophan, and so a read error is likely. The rearrangement uses TRBV12-3 or TRBV12-4 and TRBJ1-6, with TRBD1 matching over 9 bases. V was pared by 4 bases and J by 6 bases, with 1 base of the junction left unmatched. The CDR3 is 14 residues long. The chain's CDR3 is CASSSDRGNSPLHS. DNA of the CDR3: TGTGCCAGCAGTTCGGACAGGGGTAATTCACCCCTCCACTCT.